The 5 T cell receptor beta chains presented below share a single source sample, sequenced in a study of cytomegalovirus exposure and HLA in healthy donors. The PCR employed 60 Vbeta primers together with 13 Jbeta primers. The table came from immunoSEQ multiplex PCR; TCRdb's copy has only in-frame clones and leaves some out. Altogether about 60,000 clones are present, about three quarters being singletons, with the ten largest covering more than 2.5%. Sequences were obtained from PBMCs. These receptors were taken from a female donor in good health and CMV-seronegative.

In its sample, this clone was seen a few times. The chain joins TRBV10-2 to TRBJ1-1; D remains ambiguous. The CDR3 runs to 14 residues. The germline gives CDR1 WSHSY, CDR2 SAAADI. V was cut by 0 bases and J by 5 bases, with 10 bases left in between. CDR3 DNA sequence: TGCGCCAGCAGTGAGTCGGAGGGCCGGACTGAAGCTTTCTTT. It yields the protein CASSESEGRTEAFF.

The V and J genes are TRBV27 and TRBJ2-3; 13 nucleotides align to TRBD2. V shed 4 bases, J shed 10 bases, and the junction held 8 bases outside the gene matches. Germline V CDR1 and CDR2: MNHEY, SMNVEV (reference sequence). CDR3 length: 15 residues. The CDR3 nucleotides read TGTGCCAGCAGTTCACTAGCGGGGGGGCCCCTTCCGCAGTATTTT. Protein: CASSSLAGGPLPQYF.

This chain joins TRBV28 and TRBJ1-3; tentatively, D is TRBD1 (6 bases). CDR1 MDHEN and CDR2 SYDVKM come from the germline V gene. The CDR3 has 15 residues. Trimming shortened V by 5 bases and J by 0 bases, and 11 bases separated the two germline ends. Written as DNA, the CDR3 is TGTGCCAGCAGTCCAGGGGATCTCTCTGGAAACACCATATATTTT. It yields the protein CASSPGDLSGNTIYF.

The rearrangement joins TRBV28 to TRBJ1-1; no reliable D call. Trimming took off 1 base at V and 10 bases at J, with 10 bases between the two ends. Germline loops: CDR1 MDHEN, CDR2 SYDVKM. The CDR3 is 12 amino acids. This chain's CDR3 is CASSLSRVRAFF. The CDR3 coding sequence is TGTGCCAGCAGTTTATCTCGGGTGAGAGCTTTCTTT.

The chain uses TRBV29-1 and TRBJ2-7, with TRBD1 matching over 7 bases. Trimming cost V 6 bases and J 0 bases; bases outside gene matches: 2. The CDR3 is 12 amino acids. The germline gives CDR1 SQVTM, CDR2 ANQGSEA. The CDR3 DNA is TGCAGCGTCCGGGACAGCTCCTACGAGCAGTACTTC. Translation: CSVRDSSYEQYF.